The T cell receptor (beta chain) under discussion was sequenced for a study of metastatic and nonmetastatic thyroid tumors. Trimming removed 5 bases from V and 1 base from J; junction bases left unmatched: 11. This CDR3 has 16 amino acids. CDR1 and CDR2 (germline): SGHTA, FQGNSA. In its sample, this clone was seen a few times. In the original workflow: A classifier for distant metastasis in papillary thyroid cancer was constructed using CDR3 differences observed across clinicopathological groups. TCRdb reprocessed the PCR reads using MiXCR. Here the V and J calls rest on TCRdb's processing, not on the authors' analysis. Altogether more than 40,000 clones are present, around 4% being singletons, with the ten largest covering 8.5% to 10%. Each patient came to thyroid surgery without any prior treatment (of any kind).

The clonotype was recovered from a female donor with papillary thyroid cancer or a benign thyroid nodule (not recorded which). Some clones in this sample may be carry-over from other donors' samples. The sample consisted of blood. This chain uses TRBV7-2 with TRBJ2-7; 7 positions agree with TRBD1. The CDR3 here is CASSPSWDRRSYEQYF. In DNA form, the CDR3 reads TGTGCCAGCAGCCCGAGCTGGGACAGAAGATCCTACGAGCAGTACTTC.